One and the same sample provided the 3 T cell receptor beta chains below, sequenced in a study of shared clonotypes between healthy human individuals. Profiled with immunoSEQ multiplex PCR; TCRdb holds only in-frame clones, not every one. The top ten hold 0.39% of the sample, which has about 2.3 million clones, approximately 95% seen once. Sequencing was done on a sample of naive CD4+ T cells from PBMCs. Documented subset: CD45RA+ positively selected. These receptors were obtained from a man between 18 and 29 years old in good health. Some clones in this sample may be carry-over from other donors' samples.

The chain carries TRBV7-2 and TRBJ2-5, with D unresolved. In germline, CDR1 is SGHTA, CDR2 FQGNSA. Trimming pared 6 bases from V and 3 bases from J, leaving 17 bases between. This CDR3 is built from 15 residues. The CDR3 bases are TGTGCCAGCAGTCCCTCCCTGGGTCGGGAAGAGACCCAGTACTTC. This codes for CASSPSLGREETQYF.

The chain combines TRBV9 with TRBJ2-7; possible D gene TRBD1, 5 bases. Trimming removed 0 bases at V and 3 bases at J, with 13 bases between. The CDR3 is made up of 15 amino acids. Germline loops: CDR1 SGDLS, CDR2 YYNGEE. The CDR3 DNA reads TGTGCCAGCAGCGTAGCTGGGGCAGGCGTCTACGAGCAGTACTTC. As protein: CASSVAGAGVYEQYF.

The chain employs TRBV4-3 and TRBJ2-2; 11 bases fit TRBD2. The CDR3 is 19 residues long. The trim removed 1 base at V and 0 bases at J, leaving 7 bases unmatched. CDR1 and CDR2 from the germline V gene are LGHNA and YSLEER. CDR3 DNA: TGCGCCAGCAGCCAAGTATTTCCTAGCGGGAGGACGAACACCGGGGAGCTGTTTTTT. Its protein is CASSQVFPSGRTNTGELFF.